The text below deals with one T cell receptor beta chain. What it binds is unknown. The assay was immunoSEQ multiplex PCR, and TCRdb's table has in-frame clones only and misses some. The sample records about 340,000 clones, roughly 93% being singletons. The data are from a study of brain T cells in children with intractable seizures. Study-wide results and limits: Pre-surgery blood may have been undersampled, hiding some clones.

V lost 3 bases, J lost 5 bases, and 14 bases lay in between. This CDR3 contains 15 residues. The V gene's germline CDR1 is SGDLS and CDR2 YYNGEE. This sample's time point: blood from clinic visit 5 months post-surgery; TSC patient then seizure free. Sequencing was limited to surgery cases with top T cell transcript signatures in brain tissue. Patients received at least one anti-epileptic drug before surgery. This sequence originates from a boy less than two years old with tuberous sclerosis and intractable seizures. The material sequenced was peripheral blood, taken less than 6 months after surgery. The gene calls are TRBV9 and TRBJ2-2, with D hard to call. The CDR3 here is CASSDGLLGTGELFF. DNA for the CDR3: TGTGCCAGCAGCGACGGGCTTCTAGGGACCGGGGAGCTGTTTTTT.